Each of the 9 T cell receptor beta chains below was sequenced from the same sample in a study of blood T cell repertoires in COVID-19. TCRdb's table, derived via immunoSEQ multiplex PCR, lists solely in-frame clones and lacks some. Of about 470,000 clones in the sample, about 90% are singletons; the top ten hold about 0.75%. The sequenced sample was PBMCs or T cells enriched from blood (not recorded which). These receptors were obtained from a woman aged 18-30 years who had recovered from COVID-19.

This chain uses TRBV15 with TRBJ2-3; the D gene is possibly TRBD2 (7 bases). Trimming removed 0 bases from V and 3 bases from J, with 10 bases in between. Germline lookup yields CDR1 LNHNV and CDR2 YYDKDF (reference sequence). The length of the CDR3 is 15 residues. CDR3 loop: CATSREGGATDTQYF. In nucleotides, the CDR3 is TGTGCCACCAGCAGAGAAGGGGGGGCTACAGATACGCAGTATTTT.

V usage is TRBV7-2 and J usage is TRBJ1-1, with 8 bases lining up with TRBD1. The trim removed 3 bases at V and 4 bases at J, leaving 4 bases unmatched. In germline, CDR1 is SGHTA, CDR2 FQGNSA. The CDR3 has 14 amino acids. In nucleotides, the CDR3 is TGTGCCAGCAGCTTTGGGACAGGTGGCACTGAAGCTTTCTTT. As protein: CASSFGTGGTEAFF.

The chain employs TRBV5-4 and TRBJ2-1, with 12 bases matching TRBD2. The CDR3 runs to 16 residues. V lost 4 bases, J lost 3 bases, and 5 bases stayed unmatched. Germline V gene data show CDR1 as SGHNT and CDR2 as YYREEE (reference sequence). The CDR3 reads CASSRASGGDYNEQFF. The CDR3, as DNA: TGTGCCAGCAGCCGCGCTAGCGGGGGGGACTACAATGAGCAGTTCTTC.

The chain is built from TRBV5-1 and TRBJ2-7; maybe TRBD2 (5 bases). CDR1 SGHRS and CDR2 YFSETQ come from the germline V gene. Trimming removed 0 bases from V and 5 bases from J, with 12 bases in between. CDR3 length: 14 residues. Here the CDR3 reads CASSLAGDSHEQYF. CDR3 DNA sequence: TGCGCCAGCAGCTTGGCCGGGGATAGCCACGAGCAGTACTTC.

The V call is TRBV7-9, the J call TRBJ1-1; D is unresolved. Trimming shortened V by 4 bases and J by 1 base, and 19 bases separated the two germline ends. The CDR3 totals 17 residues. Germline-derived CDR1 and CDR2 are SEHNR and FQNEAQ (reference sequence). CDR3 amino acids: CASSSRERVLSNTEAFF. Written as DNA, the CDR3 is TGTGCCAGCAGCTCGCGTGAGCGGGTCCTATCGAACACTGAAGCTTTCTTT.

The CDR3 protein is CASSSGGTGANVLTF. CDR3 bases: TGTGCCAGCAGCTCCGGGGGGACTGGGGCCAACGTCCTGACTTTC. The chain couples TRBV5-4 to TRBJ2-6; TRBD2 agrees at 7 bases. The V segment lost 3 bases and the J segment 2 bases; nucleotides outside the gene matches: 2. The CDR3 consists of 15 residues. CDR1 and CDR2 (germline): SGHNT, YYREEE (reference sequence).

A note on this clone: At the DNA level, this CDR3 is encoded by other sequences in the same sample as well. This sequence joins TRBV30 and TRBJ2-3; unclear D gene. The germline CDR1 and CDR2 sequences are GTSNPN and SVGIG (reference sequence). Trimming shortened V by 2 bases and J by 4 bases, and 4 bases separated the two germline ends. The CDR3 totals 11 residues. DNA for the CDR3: TGTGCCTGGAGTCTATCAGATACGCAGTATTTT. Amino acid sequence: CAWSLSDTQYF.

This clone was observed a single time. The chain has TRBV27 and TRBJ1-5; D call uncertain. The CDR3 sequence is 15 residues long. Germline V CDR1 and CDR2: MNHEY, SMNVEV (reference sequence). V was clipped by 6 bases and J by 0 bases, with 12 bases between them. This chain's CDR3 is CASSIRGFSNQPQHF. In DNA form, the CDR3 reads TGTGCCAGCAGCATAAGAGGGTTTAGCAATCAGCCCCAGCATTTT.

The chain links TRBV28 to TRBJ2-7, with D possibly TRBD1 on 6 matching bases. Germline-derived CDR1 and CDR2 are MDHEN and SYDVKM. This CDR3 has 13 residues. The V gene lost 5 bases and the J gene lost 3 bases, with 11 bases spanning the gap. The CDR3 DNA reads TGTGCCAGCAGTCCGGACAGCCGCTACGAGCAGTACTTC. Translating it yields CASSPDSRYEQYF. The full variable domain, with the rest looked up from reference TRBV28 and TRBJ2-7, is DVKVTQSSRYLVKRTGEKVFLECVQDMDHENMFWYRQDPGLGLRLIYFSYDVKMKEKGDIPEGYSVSREKKERFSLILESASTNQTSMYLCASSPDSRYEQYFGPGTRLTVT.